A selection of T cell receptor beta chains follows, all from one sample in a study of T cell responses to AZD1222 COVID-19 vaccine. Measured with immunoSEQ multiplex PCR; TCRdb has only the in-frame clones, and not every one. The sample records 150,000 to 200,000 clones, approximately 90% being singletons. The sample was peripheral blood, taken on day 0 of AZD1222 vaccination. Source of these receptors: an adult in good health. The CDR3 runs from the conserved cysteine through the conserved F or W. The D gene is left open where the match is weak. The listing skips clone size in some rows; elsewhere it reads once, few, many or a size class.

TGCGCCAGCAGCTTGGTCAGTGCCACCGGGGAGCTGTTTTTT,CASSLVSATGELFF,TRBJ2-2,TRBV5-1,NA,NA
TGTGCTAGTGGTTTGCAGGGTAGGGGTGGCTACACCTTC,CASGLQGRGGYTF,TRBJ1-2,TRBV12-5,once,NA
TGTGCCAGCAGCTTAGGTCCGTCCAAGGCTGGAAACACCATATATTTT,CASSLGPSKAGNTIYF,TRBJ1-3,TRBV7-8,NA,NA
TGTGCCAGCAGCGTAGGCATAGAAACCTACGAGCAGTACTTC,CASSVGIETYEQYF,TRBJ2-7,TRBV9,NA,NA
TGTGCCAGCAGTGTCTTTACAGGGGAGAGCACCGGGGAGCTGTTTTTT,CASSVFTGESTGELFF,TRBJ2-2,TRBV6-1,NA,TRBD1
TGTGCCAGTAGTATCCGGCGGGACCCCTACAATGAGCAGTTCTTC,CASSIRRDPYNEQFF,TRBJ2-1,TRBV19,NA,NA
TGCGCCAGCAGCCAAGACGACAGCATCTCCTACGAGCAGTACTTC,CASSQDDSISYEQYF,TRBJ2-7,TRBV4-3,NA,NA
TGTGCCACGTCGATGAGCGGGAAAGAGACCCAGTACTTC,CATSMSGKETQYF,TRBJ2-5,TRBV11-1,NA,TRBD2
TGTGCCAGCAGGACCGGGATCTCCTACGAGCAGTACTTC,CASRTGISYEQYF,TRBJ2-7,TRBV28,NA,NA
TGCGCCAGCAGTGAGCGGGACAGGGTGACTGAAGCTTTCTTT,CASSERDRVTEAFF,TRBJ1-1,TRBV10-2,once,TRBD1
TGCGCCAGCAGTACCTCTAGCGGGGCTAACTACAATGAGCAGTTCTTC,CASSTSSGANYNEQFF,TRBJ2-1,TRBV10-1,NA,TRBD2
TGTGCCAGCAGCTTTTTTAGGTTCTTGGGGGACAGGGCCCCAGATACGCAGTATTTT,CASSFFRFLGDRAPDTQYF,TRBJ2-3,TRBV11-3,NA,TRBD1
TGTGCCAGCAGTTTACGGTCCGGCAGCCCCTCTGGAAACACCATATATTTT,CASSLRSGSPSGNTIYF,TRBJ1-3,TRBV28,NA,NA
TGTGCCACCAGCAGAGCCGGCGGGGGTTATGAGCAGTTCTTC,CATSRAGGGYEQFF,TRBJ2-1,TRBV15,NA,TRBD2
TGCGCCAGCAGCTTGGCAGCGGGAGGGAGCAATGAGCAGTTCTTC,CASSLAAGGSNEQFF,TRBJ2-1,TRBV5-1,NA,TRBD2
TGTGCCATCAGGGGGGACAGGGGACCCGGGGAGCTGTTTTTT,CAIRGDRGPGELFF,TRBJ2-2,TRBV10-3,NA,TRBD1
TGTGCCAGCACCTCAACCGCGGGCTGGGGCGACACTGAAGCTTTCTTT,CASTSTAGWGDTEAFF,TRBJ1-1,TRBV11-1,NA,NA
TGTGCCAGCAGCCAGGTGCGAGACAGGGGGCCTCGGTTCTTC,CASSQVRDRGPRFF,TRBJ2-1,TRBV3-1/TRBV3-2,NA,TRBD1
TGTGCCAGCCCCCTAGTCTCGGGTCCCGGGGAGCTGTTTTTT,CASPLVSGPGELFF,TRBJ2-2,TRBV7-8,NA,NA
TGTGCCAGTAGTATAAGTCGGTACAGGGAAGATGGCTACACCTTC,CASSISRYREDGYTF,TRBJ1-2,TRBV19,NA,NA
TGTGCCAGTAGTAGATCCCCAGCAACTAATGAAAAACTGTTTTTT,CASSRSPATNEKLFF,TRBJ1-4,TRBV19,NA,NA
TGTGCCAGCAGCCCGGGACAGACCTACGAGCAGTACTTC,CASSPGQTYEQYF,TRBJ2-7,TRBV6-6,once,TRBD1
TGCGCCAGCAGCTTGGTTAGCGGGAGAAGGCCCGGGGAGCTGTTTTTT,CASSLVSGRRPGELFF,TRBJ2-2,TRBV5-1,NA,TRBD2
TGTGCCAGCACCCTCGGAGCGGGAGGGACCAATGAGCAGTTCTTC,CASTLGAGGTNEQFF,TRBJ2-1,TRBV7-2,NA,TRBD2
TGTGCCAGCAGTTACTCACGGCGGGGTCAGCCCCAGCATTTT,CASSYSRRGQPQHF,TRBJ1-5,TRBV6-2/TRBV6-3,NA,NA
TGTGCCATCAGTGAGCCACAGGGGGGGGCAGATACGCAGTATTTT,CAISEPQGGADTQYF,TRBJ2-3,TRBV10-3,NA,NA